These T cell receptor beta chains were read from a single sample in a study of identical twins. From the 5' RACE reads, TCRdb called clonotypes with MiXCR, one entry per CDR3 protein. This table holds around 490,000 distinct CDR3 sequences, roughly an eighth found once. These data are also associated with another study on yellow fever vaccine responses in identical twins.

Sequencing used CD4+ T cells sorted from blood. The source of these receptors is a woman aged 18 to 35 in good health. CDR3s include the opening cysteine and the closing phenylalanine or tryptophan. The order of the fields is CDR3 protein, CDR3 DNA, clone size, CDR3 length, V gene, J gene, D gene. A D gene is named only where the DNA matches it firmly. Clone sizes are given selectively: once, few, many, or a class where the clone is expanded.

CDR3aa: CASSQSQLGSGANVLTF
CDR3nt: TGTGCCAGCAGCCAATCCCAACTGGGGTCTGGGGCCAACGTCCTGACTTTC
abundance: -
len: 17
v_gene: TRBV16
j_gene: TRBJ2-6
d_gene: -

CDR3aa: CASSFLSGMGRETQYF
CDR3nt: TGTGCCAGCAGTTTTTTAAGCGGGATGGGCAGAGAGACCCAGTACTTC
abundance: many
len: 16
v_gene: TRBV27
j_gene: TRBJ2-5
d_gene: TRBD2

CDR3aa: CSVTLGQNEQFF
CDR3nt: TGCAGCGTGACACTCGGGCAGAATGAGCAGTTCTTC
abundance: many
len: 12
v_gene: TRBV29-1
j_gene: TRBJ2-1
d_gene: -

CDR3aa: CASSLLTRAGGADTQYF
CDR3nt: TGTGCCAGCAGCTTATTGACGCGAGCGGGGGGTGCAGATACGCAGTATTTT
abundance: few
len: 17
v_gene: TRBV7-3
j_gene: TRBJ2-3
d_gene: TRBD2

CDR3aa: CASSLTGDSPLHF
CDR3nt: TGTGCCAGCAGCTTAACAGGGGACTCACCCCTCCACTTT
abundance: -
len: 13
v_gene: TRBV7-2
j_gene: TRBJ1-6
d_gene: TRBD1

CDR3aa: CASSYSRWNTEAFF
CDR3nt: TGTGCCAGCAGTTACTCGAGGTGGAACACTGAAGCTTTCTTT
abundance: few
len: 14
v_gene: TRBV6-5
j_gene: TRBJ1-1
d_gene: -

CDR3aa: CASLLNRVLNTEAFF
CDR3nt: TGCGCCAGTCTTCTTAACAGGGTCCTGAACACTGAAGCTTTCTTT
abundance: many
len: 15
v_gene: TRBV5-1
j_gene: TRBJ1-1
d_gene: -

CDR3aa: CASSVLAGAGLGEQFF
CDR3nt: TGTGCCAGCAGTGTACTAGCGGGGGCCGGCCTTGGGGAGCAGTTCTTC
abundance: -
len: 16
v_gene: TRBV6-4
j_gene: TRBJ2-1
d_gene: TRBD2

CDR3aa: CSARGEVAETQYF
CDR3nt: TGCAGTGCTAGAGGGGAAGTTGCAGAGACCCAGTACTTC
abundance: -
len: 13
v_gene: TRBV20-1
j_gene: TRBJ2-5
d_gene: -

CDR3aa: CASSFSSGRASSYNEQFF
CDR3nt: TGTGCCAGCAGTTTCTCTAGCGGGAGGGCCAGCTCCTACAATGAGCAGTTCTTC
abundance: few
len: 18
v_gene: TRBV6-2/TRBV6-3
j_gene: TRBJ2-1
d_gene: TRBD2

CDR3aa: CASSPRPQGNSPLHF
CDR3nt: TGTGCCAGCTCACCGCGACCGCAGGGAAATTCACCCCTCCACTTT
abundance: -
len: 15
v_gene: TRBV18
j_gene: TRBJ1-6
d_gene: -

CDR3aa: CASSIGGGDETQYF
CDR3nt: TGTGCCAGTAGTATAGGAGGGGGAGATGAGACCCAGTACTTC
abundance: many
len: 14
v_gene: TRBV19
j_gene: TRBJ2-5
d_gene: -

CDR3aa: CASSFGRSSSYNERFF
CDR3nt: TGTGCCAGCAGTTTTGGACGGTCAAGCTCCTACAATGAGCGGTTCTTC
abundance: -
len: 16
v_gene: TRBV6-5
j_gene: TRBJ2-1
d_gene: -

CDR3aa: CASSLAGAGSDTQYF
CDR3nt: TGCGCCAGCAGCTTGGCGGGAGCTGGTTCAGATACGCAGTATTTT
abundance: many
len: 15
v_gene: TRBV5-1
j_gene: TRBJ2-3
d_gene: -

CDR3aa: CADARGMSYNEQFF
CDR3nt: TGTGCCGATGCGAGGGGGATGTCCTACAATGAGCAGTTCTTC
abundance: few
len: 14
v_gene: TRBV3-1
j_gene: TRBJ2-1
d_gene: -

CDR3aa: CASSPPLLAGGPYEQYF
CDR3nt: TGTGCCAGCAGTCCACCTCTCCTAGCGGGAGGTCCCTACGAGCAGTACTTC
abundance: few
len: 17
v_gene: TRBV27
j_gene: TRBJ2-7
d_gene: TRBD2

CDR3aa: CASSHRTGWQETQYF
CDR3nt: TGTGCCAGCAGTCACCGTACAGGTTGGCAAGAGACCCAGTACTTC
abundance: few
len: 15
v_gene: TRBV27
j_gene: TRBJ2-5
d_gene: -

CDR3aa: CASSQALLAGGSYNEQFF
CDR3nt: TGTGCCAGCAGCCAAGCCTTACTAGCGGGGGGATCCTACAATGAGCAGTTCTTC
abundance: -
len: 18
v_gene: TRBV3-1
j_gene: TRBJ2-1
d_gene: TRBD2

CDR3aa: CASSLVPSGGSEQYF
CDR3nt: TGCGCCAGCAGCTTGGTTCCTAGCGGGGGTAGCGAGCAGTACTTC
abundance: once
len: 15
v_gene: TRBV5-1
j_gene: TRBJ2-7
d_gene: TRBD2

CDR3aa: CASSIRTVWGTEAFF
CDR3nt: TGTGCCAGCAGTATACGGACCGTCTGGGGTACTGAAGCTTTCTTT
abundance: few
len: 15
v_gene: TRBV12-3/TRBV12-4
j_gene: TRBJ1-1
d_gene: -

CDR3aa: CSVRNPGRGNYGYTF
CDR3nt: TGCAGCGTGAGAAATCCGGGGAGAGGGAACTATGGCTACACCTTC
abundance: few
len: 15
v_gene: TRBV29-1
j_gene: TRBJ1-2
d_gene: -

CDR3aa: CASSETDRRGLAGGMVVDEQYF
CDR3nt: TGTGCCAGCAGTGAAACAGACAGACGCGGACTAGCGGGAGGGATGGTTGTGGACGAGCAGTACTTC
abundance: few
len: 22
v_gene: TRBV25-1
j_gene: TRBJ2-7
d_gene: TRBD2

CDR3aa: CASSHPGNTIYF
CDR3nt: TGTGCCAGCAGCCACCCTGGAAACACCATATATTTT
abundance: many
len: 12
v_gene: TRBV12-3/TRBV12-4
j_gene: TRBJ1-3
d_gene: -

CDR3aa: CSARDLGSGNNEQFF
CDR3nt: TGCAGTGCTAGAGATCTTGGGAGCGGGAACAATGAGCAGTTCTTC
abundance: few
len: 15
v_gene: TRBV20-1
j_gene: TRBJ2-1
d_gene: TRBD2

CDR3aa: CAITKRDIPYEQYF
CDR3nt: TGTGCCATCACCAAGAGGGACATACCCTACGAGCAGTACTTC
abundance: -
len: 14
v_gene: TRBV10-3
j_gene: TRBJ2-7
d_gene: -

CDR3aa: CSARQGALEKLFF
CDR3nt: TGCAGTGCCCGACAGGGGGCGCTTGAAAAACTGTTTTTT
abundance: few
len: 13
v_gene: TRBV20-1
j_gene: TRBJ1-4
d_gene: TRBD1

CDR3aa: CASRPATGTRKLFF
CDR3nt: TGTGCCAGCAGGCCCGCTACTGGGACCCGGAAACTGTTTTTT
abundance: -
len: 14
v_gene: TRBV12-3/TRBV12-4
j_gene: TRBJ1-4
d_gene: -

CDR3aa: CASTPGLAGGPYSTDTQYF
CDR3nt: TGTGCCAGCACTCCGGGACTAGCGGGGGGGCCCTATAGCACAGATACGCAGTATTTT
abundance: -
len: 19
v_gene: TRBV6-1
j_gene: TRBJ2-3
d_gene: TRBD2

CDR3aa: CASIDNARVEAFF
CDR3nt: TGTGCCAGCATCGATAACGCCAGGGTTGAAGCTTTCTTT
abundance: few
len: 13
v_gene: TRBV28
j_gene: TRBJ1-1
d_gene: -

CDR3aa: CASSHRGHLYEQYF
CDR3nt: TGTGCCAGCAGCCACCGGGGGCATCTCTACGAGCAGTACTTC
abundance: few
len: 14
v_gene: TRBV14
j_gene: TRBJ2-7
d_gene: -